The rows below give T cell receptor beta chains drawn from one sample of a study of technical replicates of blood from a few donors. Repertoires were generated with immunoSEQ multiplex PCR, while TCRdb's copy carries only in-frame clones and drops some. This sample carries roughly 80,000 clones, about 94% of them seen once, and the ten largest clones take about 0.39%. Sequenced: T cells isolated from PBMCs. The origin of the receptors is a human donor in good health. Each CDR3 is given with its conserved first and last residue. Fields, in order: J gene, V gene, clone size, D gene, CDR3 DNA, CDR3 protein. D genes are given only for firm matches. The size entry is marked missing in some rows and otherwise reads once, few, many or a size class.

J gene: TRBJ2-5
V gene: TRBV4-3
clone size: .
D gene: .
CDR3 DNA: TGCGCCAGCAGCCAAGAGGGAAGGGGGACGGGGGAGACCCAGTACTTC
CDR3 protein: CASSQEGRGTGETQYF

J gene: TRBJ2-1
V gene: TRBV5-6
clone size: .
D gene: TRBD1
CDR3 DNA: TGTGCCAGCAGCTTTGACAGGGGCTCCTACAATGAGCAGTTCTTC
CDR3 protein: CASSFDRGSYNEQFF

J gene: TRBJ2-6
V gene: TRBV4-1
clone size: few
D gene: .
CDR3 DNA: TGCGCCAGCAGCCAAGGGATCAGGGCTGGGGCCAACGTCCTGACTTTC
CDR3 protein: CASSQGIRAGANVLTF

J gene: TRBJ2-7
V gene: TRBV19
clone size: .
D gene: .
CDR3 DNA: TGTGCCAGTAGCAGGACAGCTACCTACGAGCAGTACTTC
CDR3 protein: CASSRTATYEQYF

J gene: TRBJ2-1
V gene: TRBV7-6
clone size: .
D gene: TRBD2
CDR3 DNA: TGTGCCAGCAGAAAGACTAGCGGGAGCTACAATGAGCAGTTCTTC
CDR3 protein: CASRKTSGSYNEQFF

J gene: TRBJ2-7
V gene: TRBV7-8
clone size: .
D gene: .
CDR3 DNA: TGTGCCAGCGGGGGCCGGGACAACTACGAGCAGTACTTC
CDR3 protein: CASGGRDNYEQYF

J gene: TRBJ2-2
V gene: TRBV14
clone size: few
D gene: TRBD1
CDR3 DNA: TGTGCCAGCAGCCAGTGGACAGGCTCGAACACCGGGGAGCTGTTTTTT
CDR3 protein: CASSQWTGSNTGELFF

J gene: TRBJ1-5
V gene: TRBV27
clone size: .
D gene: .
CDR3 DNA: TGTGCCAGCAGTTTGTTCGCAGGGGCGCACCCCCAGCATTTT
CDR3 protein: CASSLFAGAHPQHF

J gene: TRBJ2-7
V gene: TRBV19
clone size: .
D gene: TRBD2
CDR3 DNA: TGTGCCAGTAGTATGACTAGCGGGAGTAAGTACGAGCAGTACTTC
CDR3 protein: CASSMTSGSKYEQYF

J gene: TRBJ1-2
V gene: TRBV5-1
clone size: .
D gene: .
CDR3 DNA: TGCGCCAGCAGCTTGACACAGGGTAAAGGCTATGGCTACACCTTC
CDR3 protein: CASSLTQGKGYGYTF

J gene: TRBJ2-7
V gene: TRBV19
clone size: .
D gene: TRBD2
CDR3 DNA: TGTGCCAGTAGTGCGGGGGGCTCCTACGAGCAGTACTTC
CDR3 protein: CASSAGGSYEQYF

J gene: TRBJ2-1
V gene: TRBV4-2
clone size: .
D gene: TRBD2
CDR3 DNA: TGTGCCAGCAGCCAGTCAGCGGGAGTTGAGCAGTTCTTC
CDR3 protein: CASSQSAGVEQFF

J gene: TRBJ1-4
V gene: TRBV19
clone size: .
D gene: TRBD1
CDR3 DNA: TGTGCCAGTACTTTAAGACGGGACAGTAATGAAAAACTGTTTTTT
CDR3 protein: CASTLRRDSNEKLFF

J gene: TRBJ1-1
V gene: TRBV9
clone size: .
D gene: .
CDR3 DNA: TGTGCCAGCAGCGTAGTGGGGGGGGGTGGCACTGAAGCTTTCTTT
CDR3 protein: CASSVVGGGGTEAFF

J gene: TRBJ1-2
V gene: TRBV6-6
clone size: .
D gene: .
CDR3 DNA: TGTGCCAGCACCTTACCGGGGTCGCTCGTCTATGGCTACACCTTC
CDR3 protein: CASTLPGSLVYGYTF

J gene: TRBJ2-3
V gene: TRBV9
clone size: .
D gene: TRBD2
CDR3 DNA: TGTGCCAGCAGCGTAAATCTAGCGGGGATCACAGATACGCAGTATTTT
CDR3 protein: CASSVNLAGITDTQYF

J gene: TRBJ1-5
V gene: TRBV28
clone size: .
D gene: .
CDR3 DNA: TGTGCCAGCAGGACGGGGGGAGGACAGCCCCAGCATTTT
CDR3 protein: CASRTGGGQPQHF

J gene: TRBJ2-7
V gene: TRBV19
clone size: .
D gene: TRBD1
CDR3 DNA: TGTGCCAGTAGACAACAGGGGGGTTCCTACGAGCAGTACTTC
CDR3 protein: CASRQQGGSYEQYF

J gene: TRBJ2-7
V gene: TRBV6-5
clone size: .
D gene: TRBD2
CDR3 DNA: TGTGCCAGCAGTTCCGGACTAGCGGGTTACGAGCAGTACTTC
CDR3 protein: CASSSGLAGYEQYF

J gene: TRBJ2-7
V gene: TRBV12-5
clone size: .
D gene: .
CDR3 DNA: TGTGCTAGTGGTTTGTCGAGGGATGAGCAGTACTTC
CDR3 protein: CASGLSRDEQYF

J gene: TRBJ1-1
V gene: TRBV7-3
clone size: .
D gene: .
CDR3 DNA: TGTGCCAGCAGCCAGGGGTACGGAAACATGAACACTGAAGCTTTCTTT
CDR3 protein: CASSQGYGNMNTEAFF

J gene: TRBJ2-1
V gene: TRBV9
clone size: .
D gene: TRBD1
CDR3 DNA: TGTGCCAGCACAGGACAGGGAAATAACGAGCAGTTCTTC
CDR3 protein: CASTGQGNNEQFF

J gene: TRBJ2-7
V gene: TRBV18
clone size: .
D gene: .
CDR3 DNA: TGTGCCAGCTCACCGGGAGTCAACTACGAGCAGTACTTC
CDR3 protein: CASSPGVNYEQYF

J gene: TRBJ2-2
V gene: TRBV9
clone size: .
D gene: .
CDR3 DNA: TGTGCCAGCAGCCCCCAGGGTGGAGGGAGAGGGGACGGGGAGCTGTTTTTT
CDR3 protein: CASSPQGGGRGDGELFF

J gene: TRBJ2-7
V gene: TRBV7-8
clone size: .
D gene: TRBD1
CDR3 DNA: TGTGCCAGCAGCTTAGCGGGACAGGATTACGAGCAGTACTTC
CDR3 protein: CASSLAGQDYEQYF

J gene: TRBJ2-1
V gene: TRBV7-9
clone size: .
D gene: .
CDR3 DNA: TGTGCCAGCAGATTACAAGACTCAGACAATGAGCAGTTCTTC
CDR3 protein: CASRLQDSDNEQFF

J gene: TRBJ1-1
V gene: TRBV5-1
clone size: .
D gene: .
CDR3 DNA: TGCGCCAGCAGCTTTATTGCGGGGGTGAACACTGAAGCTTTCTTT
CDR3 protein: CASSFIAGVNTEAFF

J gene: TRBJ2-5
V gene: TRBV11-1
clone size: .
D gene: TRBD1
CDR3 DNA: TGTGCCAGCAGCTATTTACAGGGGGCTTCAGAGACCCAGTACTTC
CDR3 protein: CASSYLQGASETQYF

J gene: TRBJ2-1
V gene: TRBV5-1
clone size: .
D gene: .
CDR3 DNA: TGCGCCAGCAGCTTGGGTGTTAACAATGAGCAGTTCTTC
CDR3 protein: CASSLGVNNEQFF

J gene: TRBJ2-2
V gene: TRBV6-4
clone size: .
D gene: TRBD1
CDR3 DNA: TGTGCCAGCAGTGATTCCTACAGGGGCGCTAACGGGGAGCTGTTTTTT
CDR3 protein: CASSDSYRGANGELFF

J gene: TRBJ1-2
V gene: TRBV6-5
clone size: .
D gene: .
CDR3 DNA: TGTGCCAGCAGTACACAGGGTTACGGCTACACCTTC
CDR3 protein: CASSTQGYGYTF

J gene: TRBJ2-7
V gene: TRBV6-5
clone size: .
D gene: .
CDR3 DNA: TGTGCCAGCAGTTCCGTCAGGGGTCATCCCTCCTACGAGCAGTACTTC
CDR3 protein: CASSSVRGHPSYEQYF

J gene: TRBJ1-2
V gene: TRBV7-9
clone size: .
D gene: .
CDR3 DNA: TGTGCCAGCAGCTTACAGGGAAGTAACTATGGCTACACCTTC
CDR3 protein: CASSLQGSNYGYTF

J gene: TRBJ2-7
V gene: TRBV30
clone size: .
D gene: TRBD1
CDR3 DNA: TGTGCCTGGAGCGAGAATCCGACAGGGGGCGAGCAGTACTTC
CDR3 protein: CAWSENPTGGEQYF

J gene: TRBJ2-5
V gene: TRBV28
clone size: .
D gene: .
CDR3 DNA: TGTGCCAGCAGTTTGGTTAGTACGTACCAAGAGACCCAGTACTTC
CDR3 protein: CASSLVSTYQETQYF

J gene: TRBJ2-7
V gene: TRBV9
clone size: .
D gene: .
CDR3 DNA: TGTGCCAGCAGCGTTGGGGGACTCCAACCCTACGAGCAGTACTTC
CDR3 protein: CASSVGGLQPYEQYF

J gene: TRBJ1-4
V gene: TRBV4-1
clone size: .
D gene: .
CDR3 DNA: TGCGCCAGCAGCCAAGACAGATTAATGTTTTTT
CDR3 protein: CASSQDRLMFF

J gene: TRBJ2-7
V gene: TRBV27
clone size: .
D gene: TRBD2
CDR3 DNA: TGTGCCAGCAGTTTAGGGCGGGAGGGCGGTGAGCAGTACTTC
CDR3 protein: CASSLGREGGEQYF

J gene: TRBJ2-1
V gene: TRBV5-1
clone size: .
D gene: TRBD1
CDR3 DNA: TGCGCCAGCAGCTTGGGGGACAGGGAATACAATGAGCAGTTCTTC
CDR3 protein: CASSLGDREYNEQFF

J gene: TRBJ1-1
V gene: TRBV6-5
clone size: .
D gene: .
CDR3 DNA: TGTGCCAGCAGTTACGACAGGAAGAACACTGAAGCTTTCTTT
CDR3 protein: CASSYDRKNTEAFF

J gene: TRBJ1-1
V gene: TRBV19
clone size: .
D gene: .
CDR3 DNA: TGTGCCAGTATTCAGGGGAACGTTGAAGCTTTCTTT
CDR3 protein: CASIQGNVEAFF

J gene: TRBJ1-5
V gene: TRBV6-1
clone size: .
D gene: .
CDR3 DNA: TGTGCCAGCAGTGAACCCCCCATCCTACAGCCCCAGCATTTT
CDR3 protein: CASSEPPILQPQHF

J gene: TRBJ2-1
V gene: TRBV28
clone size: .
D gene: .
CDR3 DNA: TGTGCCAGCAGGCAGGGGAGCTCCTACAATGAGCAGTTCTTC
CDR3 protein: CASRQGSSYNEQFF

J gene: TRBJ2-1
V gene: TRBV5-1
clone size: few
D gene: .
CDR3 DNA: TGCGCCAGCAGCTTGGCTTACAATGAGCAGTTCTTC
CDR3 protein: CASSLAYNEQFF

J gene: TRBJ2-2
V gene: TRBV30
clone size: .
D gene: .
CDR3 DNA: TGTGCCTGGAGTGAACAGGGATGGAGCGGGGAGCTGTTTTTT
CDR3 protein: CAWSEQGWSGELFF

J gene: TRBJ1-1
V gene: TRBV5-1
clone size: .
D gene: .
CDR3 DNA: TGCGCCAGCAGCTTAGGACTAACACAGAACACTGAAGCTTTCTTT
CDR3 protein: CASSLGLTQNTEAFF

J gene: TRBJ1-1
V gene: TRBV27
clone size: .
D gene: .
CDR3 DNA: TGTGCCAGCAGTCCGTTTTGGGGGCTTAGCACTGAAGCTTTCTTT
CDR3 protein: CASSPFWGLSTEAFF